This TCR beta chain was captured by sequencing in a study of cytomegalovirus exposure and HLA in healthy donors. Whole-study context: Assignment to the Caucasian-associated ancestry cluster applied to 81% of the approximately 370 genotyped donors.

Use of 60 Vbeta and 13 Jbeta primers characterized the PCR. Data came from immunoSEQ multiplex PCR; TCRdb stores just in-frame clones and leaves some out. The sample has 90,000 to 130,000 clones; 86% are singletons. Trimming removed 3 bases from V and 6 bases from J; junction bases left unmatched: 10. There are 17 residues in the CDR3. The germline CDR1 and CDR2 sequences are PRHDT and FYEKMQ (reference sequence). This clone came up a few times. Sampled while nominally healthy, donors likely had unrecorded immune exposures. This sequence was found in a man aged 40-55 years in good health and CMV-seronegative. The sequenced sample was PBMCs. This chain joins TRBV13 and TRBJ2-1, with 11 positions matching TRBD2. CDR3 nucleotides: TGTGCCAGCAGCTTGTGGCGTACTAGCGGGGGTGCCAATGAGCAGTTCTTC. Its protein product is CASSLWRTSGGANEQFF. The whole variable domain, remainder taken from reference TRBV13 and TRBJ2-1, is AAGVIQSPRHLIKEKRETATLKCYPIPRHDTVYWYQQGPGQDPQFLISFYEKMQSDKGSIPDRFSAQQFSDYHSELNMSSLELGDSALYFCASSLWRTSGGANEQFFGPGTRLTVL.